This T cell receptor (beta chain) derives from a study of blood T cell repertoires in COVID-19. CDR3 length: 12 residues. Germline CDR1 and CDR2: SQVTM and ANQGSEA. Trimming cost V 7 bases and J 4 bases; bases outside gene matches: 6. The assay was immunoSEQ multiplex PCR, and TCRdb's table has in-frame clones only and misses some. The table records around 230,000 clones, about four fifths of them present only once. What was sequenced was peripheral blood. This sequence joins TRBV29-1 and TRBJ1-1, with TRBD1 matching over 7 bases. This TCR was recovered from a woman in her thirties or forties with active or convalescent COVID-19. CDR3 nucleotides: TGCAGCGGGGAACAGGGGTCCACTGAAGCTTTCTTT. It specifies CSGEQGSTEAFF.